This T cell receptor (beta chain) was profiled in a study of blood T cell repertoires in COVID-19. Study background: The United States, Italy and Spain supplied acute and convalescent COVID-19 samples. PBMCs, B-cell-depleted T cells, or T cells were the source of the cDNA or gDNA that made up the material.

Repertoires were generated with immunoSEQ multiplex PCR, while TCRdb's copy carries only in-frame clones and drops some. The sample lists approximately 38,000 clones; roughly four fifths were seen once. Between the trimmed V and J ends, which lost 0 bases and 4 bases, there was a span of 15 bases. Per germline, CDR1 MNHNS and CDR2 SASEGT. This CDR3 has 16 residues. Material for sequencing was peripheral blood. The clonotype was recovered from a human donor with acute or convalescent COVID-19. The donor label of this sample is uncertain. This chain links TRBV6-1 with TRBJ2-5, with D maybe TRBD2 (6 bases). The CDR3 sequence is CASSEAPRGAAETQYF. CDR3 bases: TGTGCCAGCAGTGAAGCCCCCCGCGGGGCGGCAGAGACCCAGTACTTC.